Listed below are T cell receptor beta chains from one sample, sequenced in a study of blood T cell repertoires in COVID-19. The protocol was immunoSEQ multiplex PCR, while the TCRdb copy is restricted to in-frame clones and leaves out a portion. The sample includes around 240,000 clones, 65% to 90% of them seen just once. Sequencing input: peripheral blood. Receptor source: a woman in her forties or fifties with acute or convalescent COVID-19. Each CDR3 is given with its conserved first and last residue. The order of the fields is clone size, V gene, D gene, J gene, CDR3 DNA, CDR3 protein. A D gene is named only where the DNA matches it firmly. The size of a clone is reported for some rows only, either as once, few or many, or as a class for expanded clones.

abundance: few; v_gene: TRBV6-1; d_gene: TRBD1; j_gene: TRBJ1-5; CDR3nt: TGTGCCAGCAGTGAACAGGGACAGTTGCGGAGCCAGCCCCAGCATTTT; CDR3aa: CASSEQGQLRSQPQHF
abundance: -; v_gene: TRBV5-5; d_gene: -; j_gene: TRBJ1-2; CDR3nt: TGTGCCAGCAGCGGGGGGACTGGGGATGGCTACACCTTC; CDR3aa: CASSGGTGDGYTF
abundance: -; v_gene: TRBV2; d_gene: -; j_gene: TRBJ1-1; CDR3nt: TGTGCCAGCAGTGACTGGCAGAAGAACACTGAAGCTTTCTTT; CDR3aa: CASSDWQKNTEAFF
abundance: once; v_gene: TRBV15; d_gene: TRBD1; j_gene: TRBJ2-7; CDR3nt: TGTGCCACCAGCAGGAATCAGGGGGCGGGCGAGCAGTACTTC; CDR3aa: CATSRNQGAGEQYF
abundance: few; v_gene: TRBV11-2; d_gene: -; j_gene: TRBJ2-3; CDR3nt: TGTGCCAGCAGCCGGGGTCCCAGGAGCACAGATACGCAGTATTTT; CDR3aa: CASSRGPRSTDTQYF
abundance: -; v_gene: TRBV30; d_gene: TRBD1; j_gene: TRBJ1-4; CDR3nt: TGTGCCTGGAGCCTTAACAGGGGTGAAAAACTGTTTTTT; CDR3aa: CAWSLNRGEKLFF
abundance: -; v_gene: TRBV3-1/TRBV3-2; d_gene: TRBD2; j_gene: TRBJ2-5; CDR3nt: TGTGCCAGCAGCCAATACAGCGGGGGGGGCCAAGAGACCCAGTACTTC; CDR3aa: CASSQYSGGGQETQYF
abundance: once; v_gene: TRBV7-9; d_gene: TRBD1; j_gene: TRBJ1-1; CDR3nt: TGTGCCAGCAGGTTACCCGGGACAGGGCCCTCGGAAGAAGCTTTCTTT; CDR3aa: CASRLPGTGPSEEAFF
abundance: -; v_gene: TRBV15; d_gene: TRBD1; j_gene: TRBJ1-2; CDR3nt: TGTGCCACCAGCAGAGGGGGACAGGTCTATGGCTACACCTTC; CDR3aa: CATSRGGQVYGYTF
abundance: -; v_gene: TRBV5-1; d_gene: TRBD2; j_gene: TRBJ2-1; CDR3nt: TGCGCCAGCAGCTTCCGACTAGCGGGCTACAATGAGCAGTTCTTC; CDR3aa: CASSFRLAGYNEQFF
abundance: few; v_gene: TRBV19; d_gene: TRBD2; j_gene: TRBJ2-2; CDR3nt: TGTGCCAGTAGTATTGGTCCGGGACTAGTCTCTACCGGGGAGCTGTTTTTT; CDR3aa: CASSIGPGLVSTGELFF
abundance: -; v_gene: TRBV11-2; d_gene: -; j_gene: TRBJ1-6; CDR3nt: TGTGCCAGCAGCTTTAGGACAGCGTATAATTCACCCCTCCACTTT; CDR3aa: CASSFRTAYNSPLHF
abundance: -; v_gene: TRBV19; d_gene: -; j_gene: TRBJ1-4; CDR3nt: TGTGCCAGTAACTTCAATCCTACAACTAATGAAAAACTGTTTTTT; CDR3aa: CASNFNPTTNEKLFF
abundance: -; v_gene: TRBV28; d_gene: -; j_gene: TRBJ1-1; CDR3nt: TGTGCCAGCAGTTTCAAGGTCGGGACTGAAGCTTTCTTT; CDR3aa: CASSFKVGTEAFF
abundance: -; v_gene: TRBV4-1; d_gene: TRBD1; j_gene: TRBJ2-7; CDR3nt: TGCGCCAGCAGCCAAGCTCCGGGACAGGGAATCCACGAGCAGTACTTC; CDR3aa: CASSQAPGQGIHEQYF
abundance: -; v_gene: TRBV3-1/TRBV3-2; d_gene: -; j_gene: TRBJ1-1; CDR3nt: TGTGCCAGCAGCCGCAGAAGAGGGAGTAACACTGAAGCTTTCTTT; CDR3aa: CASSRRRGSNTEAFF